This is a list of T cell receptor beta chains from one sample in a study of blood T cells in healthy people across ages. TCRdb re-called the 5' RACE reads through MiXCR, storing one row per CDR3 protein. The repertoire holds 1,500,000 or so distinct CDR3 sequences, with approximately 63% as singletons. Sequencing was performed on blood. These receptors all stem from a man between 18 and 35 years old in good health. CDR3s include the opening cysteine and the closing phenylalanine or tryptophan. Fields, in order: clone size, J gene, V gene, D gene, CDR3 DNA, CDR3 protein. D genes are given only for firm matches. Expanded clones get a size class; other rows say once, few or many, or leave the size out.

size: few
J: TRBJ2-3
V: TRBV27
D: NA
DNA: TGTGCCAGCAGTTCCGAAGAACCCCCTAGCGGCACAGATACGCAGTATTTT
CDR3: CASSSEEPPSGTDTQYF

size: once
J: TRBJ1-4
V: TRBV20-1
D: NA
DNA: TGCAGTGCTATTCGGACACAAAATGAAAAACTGTTTTTT
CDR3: CSAIRTQNEKLFF

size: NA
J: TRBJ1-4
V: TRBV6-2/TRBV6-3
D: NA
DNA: TGTGCCAGCAGTACCACCCCGGGACCCAATGAAAAACTGTTTTTT
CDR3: CASSTTPGPNEKLFF

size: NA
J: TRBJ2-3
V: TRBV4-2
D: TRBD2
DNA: TGTGCCAGCAGCCGTTTAGCGGGAGGGCCGGAGAGACCCACAGATACGCAGTATTTT
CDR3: CASSRLAGGPERPTDTQYF

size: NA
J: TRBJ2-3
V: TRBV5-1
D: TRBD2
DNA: TGCGCCAGCAGCTTTAGGGGACTAGCGGCAGATACGCAGTATTTT
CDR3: CASSFRGLAADTQYF

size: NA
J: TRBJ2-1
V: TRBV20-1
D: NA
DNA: TGCAGTGCTAGATGGGGGGGCGCTGAGCAGTTCTTC
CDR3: CSARWGGAEQFF

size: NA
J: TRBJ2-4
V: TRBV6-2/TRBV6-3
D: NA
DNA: TGTGCCAGCAGTTACGGACAGCTTCAGTACTTC
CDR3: CASSYGQLQYF

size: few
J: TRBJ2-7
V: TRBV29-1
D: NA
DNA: TGCAGCGTTGAATGGGCTAACTCCTACGAGCAGTACTTC
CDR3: CSVEWANSYEQYF

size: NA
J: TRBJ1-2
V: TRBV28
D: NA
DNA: TGTGCCAGCAGCCCCTCAGGCGGTGGCTACACCTTC
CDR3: CASSPSGGGYTF

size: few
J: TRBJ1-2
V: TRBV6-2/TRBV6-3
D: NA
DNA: TGTGCCAGCAGTTACTCGACGGGGTTCGGCTACACCTTC
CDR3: CASSYSTGFGYTF

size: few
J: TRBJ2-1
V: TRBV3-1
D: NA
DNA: TGTGCCAGCACTTCGGGCGAAAGCTCCTACAATGAGCAGTTCTTC
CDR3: CASTSGESSYNEQFF

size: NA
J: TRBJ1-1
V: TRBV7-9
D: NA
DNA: TGTGCCAGCAGCTTAGGGGCAGGACTGAACACTGAAGCTTTCTTT
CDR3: CASSLGAGLNTEAFF

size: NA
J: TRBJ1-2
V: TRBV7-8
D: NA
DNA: TGTGCCAGCAGCTTAGCGCGGCAGGGGCAGCTCGGCTACACCTTC
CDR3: CASSLARQGQLGYTF

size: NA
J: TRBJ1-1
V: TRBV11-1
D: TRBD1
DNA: TGTGCCAGCATACCCCTTCCAACAGGGGAAGGTAACACTGAAGCTTTCTTT
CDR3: CASIPLPTGEGNTEAFF